This T cell receptor (beta chain) was found in a study of cytomegalovirus exposure and HLA in healthy donors. Profiling relied on immunoSEQ multiplex PCR, and the TCRdb table lists in-frame clones only, not all of them. The sample has 150,000 to 180,000 clones; around 84% are singletons. In the case of this clone: Its matching antigen is unknown.

Study-wide points: Most TCR sequences proved rare, with some public TCRs found in many donors. The tendency of first-cohort TCR clusters to co-occur in the roughly 130 validation repertoires emerged from a later analysis. CMV antigen specificity was confirmed in vitro for a few CMV-associated chains.

The CDR3 has 15 residues. Separate from the approximately 700-subject first cohort was the 120-subject validation cohort, to which the donors belonged. The sample taken for sequencing was PBMCs. The chain employs TRBV1 and TRBJ2-1; the table's D call of TRBD2 was not tested on the DNA. TRBV1 is shown as a pseudogene. The receptor was derived from a human donor in good health. In DNA, the CDR3 is TGCACCAGCAGCCAACGGACTAGGATTAACGATGAGCAGTTCTTC. It is translated as CTSSQRTRINDEQFF.